This T cell receptor beta chain came from a study of persistence of HIV-infected CD4 T cells. The stimulus was an HIV-1 Gag 15-mer peptide pool, about 1 ug/peptide/mL. Sorted nonresponding memory CD4+ T cells were CD40L-negative, CD69-negative, CD45RO-high. These HIV-1-infected adults initiated suppressive ART in chronic infection. The libraries were made with immunoSEQ version 4 in survey mode. Each sample used up to about 1 ug genomic DNA diluted to approximately 9.2 ng/uL. The method was immunoSEQ multiplex PCR; TCRdb's version includes in-frame clones alone and lacks a portion of them. The table lists under 40,000 clones, roughly 80% of them singletons. This CDR3 spans 15 amino acids. Germline CDR1 and CDR2: MNHEY and SVGAGI. The V and J ends lost 2 bases and 1 base, in that order; junction bases with no gene match: 4. As concerns this clone: The target antigen is unknown.

The chain recombines TRBV6-5 with TRBJ1-2; 7 bases agree with TRBD1. The sequences come from CD4+ T cells sorted from PBMCs after approximately 19-hour stimulation, collected from a patient who received antiretroviral therapy. This receptor was taken from an adult woman with HIV who was CMV-seropositive. The CDR3 loop is CASSYRGQHNYGYTF. Here the CDR3 DNA reads TGTGCCAGCAGTTACAGGGGGCAACATAACTATGGCTACACCTTC.